These 7 T cell receptor beta chains share one sample of origin, sequenced in a study of response to subunit inactivated influenza vaccine (dated by TCRdb to the late 2010s). The method behind the library was RT-PCR. Sequencing instrument: Illumina HiSeq 2500. Using fastp at Q25 and MiXCR, TCRdb reprocessed the public reads and kept productive beta chains. Each CDR3 protein appears once, grouped with its most common genes and DNA. The sample contains 500,000 or so distinct CDR3 sequences, 11% of them found a single time. The top ten clonotypes cover 9.5% to 15% of the sample. What the time point label conveys for this sample: around 45 days after influenza vaccine administration. The specimen comprised PBMCs from blood, sampled more than 35 days after vaccination. These receptors were taken from a man over 45 who received an inactivated influenza vaccine. Donor details come from another sample of the same person, matched by shared clones.

This chain connects TRBV28 to TRBJ2-7, with 7 bases fitting TRBD1. Losses at the gene ends were 1 base for V and 6 bases for J; bases not matched to a gene: 12. This CDR3 region has 16 residues. Germline V CDR1 and CDR2: MDHEN, SYDVKM. The CDR3 region has the DNA TGTGCCAGCAGTTTATTGTGTGAGGGGGCGCATTGCGAGCAGTACTTC. Its translation: CASSLLCEGAHCEQYF.

This clonotype was counted ten times or more. The junction does not match germline at one end; this may be a read error. V and J are TRBV20-1 and TRBJ2-7, with D unresolved. Germline V gene lookup returns CDR1 DFQATT and CDR2 SNEGSKA (reference sequence). The length of the CDR3 is 11 residues. The CDR3 bases are TGCAGTGCCAGAGGTCCAGTAGAGCAGTACTTC. Translation: CSARGPVEQYF.

The rearrangement links TRBV7-2 to TRBJ1-5; D gene ambiguous. The CDR3 length is 14 residues. V was pared by 5 bases and J by 4 bases, with 12 bases between. Germline V gives CDR1 SGHTA, CDR2 FQGNSA. For the CDR3, the DNA is TGTGCCAGCAGCGTCAGAGGAGGGAATCAGCCCCAGCATTTT. Encoded protein: CASSVRGGNQPQHF.

This clonotype occurred a few times. Written as DNA, the CDR3 is TGTGCCAGCAGCGTTATACAGAACACCGGGGAGCTGTTTTTT. This encodes CASSVIQNTGELFF. The chain carries TRBV9 and TRBJ2-2; unclear D gene. Trimming took off 2 bases at V and 1 base at J, with 6 bases between the two ends. Germline assignment: CDR1 SGDLS and CDR2 YYNGEE. The CDR3 runs 14 residues.

The chain is built from TRBV28 and TRBJ1-1; 10 positions agree with TRBD1. Germline V lookup: CDR1 MDHEN, CDR2 SYDVKM. This CDR3 contains 16 residues. Trimming at V came to 3 bases and at J to 4 bases, leaving 8 bases not matched to a gene. This CDR3 reads CASSLSPGQGSTEAFF. The DNA of the CDR3 is TGTGCCAGCAGTTTGTCCCCGGGACAGGGGAGCACTGAAGCTTTCTTT.

This clonotype was seen repeatedly, ten times or more. V usage is TRBV20-1 and J usage is TRBJ2-7; D gene unclear. The CDR3 is made up of 13 amino acids. V was shortened by 6 bases and J by 0 bases, with 12 bases between the two germline ends. Germline V lookup: CDR1 DFQATT, CDR2 SNEGSKA (reference sequence). The CDR3 loop is CSAPDIRSYEQYF. The CDR3 DNA reads TGCAGTGCCCCTGACATCCGCTCCTACGAGCAGTACTTC.

This chain links TRBV6-2 or TRBV6-3 with TRBJ2-7; tentative D call: TRBD2 (5 bases). V lost 0 bases, J lost 4 bases, and 13 bases lay in between. This CDR3 contains 15 residues. The germline CDR1 and CDR2 sequences are MNHEY and SVGEGT. The CDR3: CASSYSRAENYEQYF. CDR3 DNA: TGTGCCAGCAGTTACTCGAGGGCCGAGAATTACGAGCAGTACTTC.